The present TCR beta chain was sequenced within a study of T cell clones after liver transplantation. Assay: immunoSEQ multiplex PCR; the TCRdb copy retains only in-frame clones and omits some. The sample contains approximately 68,000 clones, under 90% of which appear only once. The sample here was CD4+ T cells from blood, taken before liver transplant. This TCR was sampled from a human donor who received a liver transplant.

Here the CDR3 reads CASGLRDAGLYF. In nucleotides, the CDR3 is TGTGCCAGCGGGCTTCGGGACGCAGGGCTGTACTTC. The genes are TRBV6-5 and TRBJ2-7; D may be TRBD1 or TRBD2 (5 bases each). The CDR3 has 12 amino acids. The ends were cut back, 8 bases at V and 12 bases at J, with 20 bases in the middle. Germline lookup yields CDR1 MNHEY and CDR2 SVGAGI.